The 30 T cell receptor beta chains below all came from one sample that was sequenced in a study of cytomegalovirus exposure and HLA in healthy donors. The PCR ran on 60 Vbeta and 13 Jbeta primers. Generated by immunoSEQ multiplex PCR, the TCRdb table keeps only in-frame clones and is missing some. Among more than 95,000 clones listed, 74% were seen once. Material: PBMCs. These receptors were collected from a woman aged 50 to 60 in good health and CMV-seropositive.

This clone was observed a few times. The chain joins TRBV30 to TRBJ2-1; D gene ambiguous. This CDR3 spans 15 amino acids. V dropped 0 bases and J dropped 2 bases, with 11 bases sitting between them. Germline assignment: CDR1 GTSNPN and CDR2 SVGIG (reference sequence). The CDR3 DNA is TGTGCCTGGAGTGTGGTCGTGGCCGCCTACAATGAGCAGTTCTTC. This sequence encodes CAWSVVVAAYNEQFF.

The chain carries TRBV2 and TRBJ1-1; the D is unclear. Germline-derived CDR1 and CDR2 are SNHLY and FYNNEI. V lost 1 base and J 2 bases, leaving 8 bases between the germline ends. The CDR3 is made up of 14 amino acids. The CDR3 loop reads CASSEETVNTEAFF. CDR3 coding DNA: TGTGCCAGCAGTGAAGAAACAGTAAACACTGAAGCTTTCTTT.

V gene TRBV18 combines with J gene TRBJ1-4, with D perhaps TRBD1 (6 bases). The CDR3 covers 16 residues. From germline, CDR1 is KGHSH and CDR2 LQKENI. V lost 4 bases and J lost 1, with 13 bases in between. The CDR3 coding sequence is TGTGCCAGCTCACTGGACAGTCTGCTAACTAATGAAAAACTGTTTTTT. This codes for CASSLDSLLTNEKLFF.

The chain employs TRBV19 and TRBJ2-7, with 12 nucleotides matching TRBD1. The germline V gene has CDR1 LNHDA and CDR2 SQIVND (reference sequence). The V segment lost 7 bases and the J segment 7 bases; nucleotides outside the gene matches: 8. The CDR3 runs to 14 residues. The CDR3 here is CASNVGTGGGEQYF. CDR3 coding DNA: TGTGCCAGTAATGTCGGGACAGGGGGCGGTGAGCAGTACTTC.

This clone was seen a few times. Within the sample, other DNA sequences also encode this same CDR3. The chain joins TRBV25-1 to TRBJ2-2; 9 bases line up with TRBD1. V lost 6 bases, J lost 2 bases, and 4 bases stayed unmatched. Germline V gene data show CDR1 as MGHDK and CDR2 as SYGVNS. The CDR3 length is 15 residues. CDR3 DNA sequence: TGTGCCAGCAGGGGGACAGGGATTAACACCGGGGAGCTGTTTTTT. Translated, it gives CASRGTGINTGELFF.

This chain joins TRBV5-1 and TRBJ2-3; 7 bases fit TRBD1. V gave up 3 bases and J gave up 2 bases; unmatched junction bases: 6. This CDR3 contains 15 residues. Germline CDR1 reads SGHRS; CDR2 reads YFSETQ. This CDR3 reads CASSSTGAATDTQYF. CDR3 bases: TGCGCCAGCAGCTCAACAGGGGCGGCCACAGATACGCAGTATTTT.

The rearrangement links TRBV19 to TRBJ1-3; D is uncertain. With 6 bases removed from V and 0 bases from J, the gap between germline ends came to 15 bases. Germline CDR1 is LNHDA and CDR2 is SQIVND (reference sequence). The CDR3 sequence is 16 residues long. For the CDR3, the DNA is TGTGCCAGTAGATCGACGGACGGACTCTCTGGAAACACCATATATTTT. This encodes CASRSTDGLSGNTIYF.

The chain combines TRBV7-6 with TRBJ2-1, with TRBD2 matching 7 bases. This CDR3 comprises 11 residues. J lost 15 bases, V lost 3 bases, and 5 bases had no gene match. Germline V gives CDR1 SGHVS, CDR2 FNYEAQ. In nucleotides, the CDR3 is TGTGCCAGCAGCTTTGGGGAGGGGAGGTTCTTC. This sequence encodes CASSFGEGRFF.

CDR3 sequence reads: CASSEYKAGLRYEQYF. Here the CDR3 DNA reads TGTGCCAGCAGTGAATATAAAGCGGGGCTACGGTACGAGCAGTACTTC. This chain links TRBV25-1 with TRBJ2-7, with 7 bases fitting TRBD2. Germline V gives CDR1 MGHDK, CDR2 SYGVNS. V dropped 0 bases and J dropped 4; count of bases not matched to a gene: 9. This CDR3 is 16 amino acids long.

This clone was observed a few times. Here the CDR3 reads CASSVAGGDQPQHF. DNA of the CDR3: TGTGCCAGCAGCGTAGCTGGCGGAGATCAGCCCCAGCATTTT. The chain combines TRBV9 with TRBJ1-5; D is uncertain. The V gene's germline CDR1 is SGDLS and CDR2 YYNGEE. The CDR3 has 14 residues. Trimming left V 0 bases short and J 5 bases short, with 9 bases between.

V gene TRBV4-2 combines with J gene TRBJ2-7; 8 nucleotides align to TRBD2. Per germline, CDR1 LGHNA and CDR2 YNFKEQ. The CDR3 sequence is 16 residues long. V dropped 4 bases and J dropped 3; count of bases not matched to a gene: 11. CDR3 nucleotides: TGTGCCAGCAGCCCCCCTGGGGGAGCGGGAGTCTACGAGCAGTACTTC. As protein: CASSPPGGAGVYEQYF.

The chain recombines TRBV5-4 with TRBJ2-5; 7 positions match TRBD2. V was pared by 4 bases and J by 3 bases, with 9 bases of the junction left unmatched. The CDR3 covers 15 residues. The germline CDR1 and CDR2 sequences are SGHNT and YYREEE (reference sequence). The CDR3 spells CASSPPGGNKETQYF. The CDR3 DNA sequence: TGTGCCAGCAGCCCCCCGGGGGGAAACAAAGAGACCCAGTACTTC. The entire variable domain, with the rest obtained from reference TRBV5-4 and TRBJ2-5, is as follows: ETGVTQSPTHLIKTRGQQVTLRCSSQSGHNTVSWYQQALGQGPQFIFQYYREEENGRGNFPPRFSGLQFPNYSSELNVNALELDDSALYLCASSPPGGNKETQYFGPGTRLLVL.

In its sample, this clone was seen once. The chain carries TRBV6-6 and TRBJ2-7; TRBD2 matches at 7 bases. V was clipped by 5 bases and J by 5 bases; unmatched bases: 9. Germline values: CDR1 MNHNY, CDR2 SVGAGI (reference sequence). The CDR3 covers 14 residues. The CDR3 region is CASSSGTPRDEQYF. The CDR3 nucleotides are TGTGCCAGCAGTAGCGGGACGCCGAGGGACGAGCAGTACTTC.

This rearrangement joins TRBV4-3 to TRBJ2-7; D is unresolved. This CDR3 comprises 13 residues. Trimming took 0 bases from V and 2 from J, leaving 5 bases between them. The germline gives CDR1 LGHNA, CDR2 YSLEER. The CDR3 sequence is CASSQERAYEQYF. CDR3 DNA sequence: TGCGCCAGCAGCCAAGAACGGGCCTACGAGCAGTACTTC.

The chain joins TRBV5-8 to TRBJ2-7; 10 bases align to TRBD2. V was pared by 0 bases and J by 4 bases, with 4 bases of the junction left unmatched. Germline CDR1 is SGHTS and CDR2 is YDEGEE. CDR3 length: 15 amino acids. For the CDR3, the DNA is TGTGCCAGCAGCTTGGCCGGGACTAGCGCTTACGAGCAGTACTTC. Amino acid sequence: CASSLAGTSAYEQYF.

The chain is built from TRBV4-1 and TRBJ2-2; the D gene is possibly TRBD2 (5 bases). The CDR3 sequence is 18 residues long. The germline gives CDR1 MGHRA, CDR2 YSYEKL. V lost 6 bases and J lost 6, with 26 bases in between. CDR3 region: CASSREDTGTDYAGELFF. In DNA form, the CDR3 reads TGCGCCAGCAGTCGAGAAGACACCGGTACAGACTACGCCGGGGAGCTGTTTTTT.

This clone was counted a single time. The V gene is TRBV18, the J gene TRBJ2-1, with 12 bases aligning to TRBD2. This CDR3 comprises 15 residues. V was clipped by 6 bases and J by 5 bases; unmatched bases: 5. Germline CDR1 and CDR2: KGHSH and LQKENI. The CDR3 nucleotides read TGTGCCAGCTCCCGGACTAGCGGGATACACAATGAGCAGTTCTTC. This codes for CASSRTSGIHNEQFF.

This chain uses TRBV27 with TRBJ2-3; possible D gene TRBD1, 5 bases. Germline V gene lookup returns CDR1 MNHEY and CDR2 SMNVEV (reference sequence). This CDR3 has 17 amino acids. V was clipped by 8 bases and J by 3 bases, with 24 bases between them. The CDR3 DNA is TGTGCCAGCGCACCAGAGTCCCCAGGGCTCGTTACAGATACGCAGTATTTT. This translates into CASAPESPGLVTDTQYF.

The rearrangement joins TRBV5-8 to TRBJ2-3, with D perhaps matching TRBD2 (6 bases). V lost 4 bases and J lost 2, with 14 bases in between. The length of the CDR3 is 15 residues. Germline values: CDR1 SGHTS, CDR2 YDEGEE. In nucleotides, the CDR3 is TGTGCCAGCAGCCCAGGGAGGAGGGACACAGATACGCAGTATTTT. It is translated as CASSPGRRDTDTQYF.

The gene calls are TRBV10-3 and TRBJ1-3, with 7 bases lining up with TRBD1. V lost 1 base, J lost 1 base, and 10 bases stayed unmatched. Germline CDR1 is ENHRY and CDR2 is SYGVKD. The CDR3 has 18 residues. CDR3 amino acids: CAISEWTGNLLSGNTIYF. The CDR3 nucleotides read TGTGCCATCAGTGAGTGGACAGGAAATCTCCTATCTGGAAACACCATATATTTT.

The rearrangement joins TRBV30 to TRBJ1-4; no definite D call. The CDR3 has 13 amino acids. Germline-derived CDR1 and CDR2 are GTSNPN and SVGIG (reference sequence). Trimming removed 0 bases from V and 4 bases from J, with 6 bases in between. The CDR3 loop reads CAWSVVSNEKLFF. Written as DNA, the CDR3 is TGTGCCTGGAGTGTAGTCAGTAATGAAAAACTGTTTTTT.

The V gene is TRBV2, the J gene TRBJ1-3, with 9 nucleotides matching TRBD1. Trimming at V came to 2 bases and at J to 0 bases, leaving 2 bases not matched to a gene. The CDR3 is made up of 16 amino acids. In germline, CDR1 is SNHLY, CDR2 FYNNEI. DNA of the CDR3: TGTGCCAGCAGTGAAAGGGACAGGGACTCTGGAAACACCATATATTTT. Amino acid sequence: CASSERDRDSGNTIYF.

V and J are TRBV5-1 and TRBJ1-4; D call uncertain. CDR1 is SGHRS, CDR2 YFSETQ, per germline. The CDR3 consists of 15 residues. The V and J ends lost 4 bases and 5 bases respectively, with 15 bases between them. For the CDR3, the DNA is TGCGCCAGCAGCCCCTTGGGAGGAGAGAATGAAAAACTGTTTTTT. As protein: CASSPLGGENEKLFF. Supplemented by reference TRBV5-1 and TRBJ1-4, the full variable domain reads KAGVTQTPRYLIKTRGQQVTLSCSPISGHRSVSWYQQTPGQGLQFLFEYFSETQRNKGNFPGRFSGRQFSNSRSEMNVSTLELGDSALYLCASSPLGGENEKLFFGSGTQLSVL.

This clone was observed a single time. This chain joins TRBV30 and TRBJ2-3, with 10 bases that match TRBD2. CDR3 size: 16 residues. Germline assignment: CDR1 GTSNPN and CDR2 SVGIG (reference sequence). The ends lost 5 bases at V and 8 bases at J; junction bases unmatched: 16. The CDR3 DNA follows: TGTGCCTGGTCTCCACGACTAGCGGGCCCCCAAGGTACGCAGTATTTT. Its protein is CAWSPRLAGPQGTQYF. The variable domain in full, completed from reference TRBV30 and TRBJ2-3, reads SQTIHQWPATLVQPVGSPLSLECTVEGTSNPNLYWYRQAAGRGLQLLFYSVGIGQISSEVPQNLSASRPQDRQFILSSKKLLLSDSGFYLCAWSPRLAGPQGTQYFGPGTRLTVL.

The rearrangement joins TRBV19 to TRBJ1-1; 7 bases fit TRBD1. This CDR3 has 14 residues. With V trimmed by 2 bases and J by 11 bases, 11 bases remained unmatched. Germline V gene lookup returns CDR1 LNHDA and CDR2 SQIVND (reference sequence). The chain's CDR3 is CASSIKTGPYMAFF. Here the CDR3 DNA reads TGTGCCAGTAGTATAAAGACAGGGCCCTATATGGCTTTCTTT.

This clone was seen a single time. This chain's CDR3 is CASSLSGTGSRAFF. The DNA of the CDR3 is TGTGCCAGCAGCCTATCCGGGACAGGGTCACGAGCTTTCTTT. The chain couples TRBV5-8 to TRBJ1-1, with 9 bases lining up with TRBD1. Losses at the gene ends were 4 bases for V and 10 bases for J; bases not matched to a gene: 11. Germline CDR1 and CDR2: SGHTS and YDEGEE. This CDR3 is 14 amino acids long. The entire variable domain, with the rest obtained from reference TRBV5-8 and TRBJ1-1, is as follows: EAGVTQSPTHLIKTRGQQATLRCSPISGHTSVYWYQQALGLGLQFLLWYDEGEERNRGNFPPRFSGRQFPNYSSELNVNALELEDSALYLCASSLSGTGSRAFFGQGTRLTVV.

The CDR3 protein is CATSRGTSGSANEQFF. The CDR3 DNA sequence: TGTGCCACCAGCAGGGGTACTAGCGGGAGTGCCAATGAGCAGTTCTTC. The chain combines TRBV15 with TRBJ2-1, with 11 bases fitting TRBD2. The CDR3 consists of 16 residues. The V segment lost 3 bases and the J segment 6 bases; nucleotides outside the gene matches: 7. Germline CDR1 reads LNHNV; CDR2 reads YYDKDF (reference sequence).

V is TRBV10-3 and J is TRBJ1-2; no definite D call. There are 13 residues in the CDR3. In germline, CDR1 is ENHRY, CDR2 SYGVKD. The V gene lost 4 bases and the J gene lost 0 bases, with 6 bases spanning the gap. CDR3 in DNA: TGTGCCATCAGTGGGGCAACTAACTATGGCTACACCTTC. Its translation: CAISGATNYGYTF.

The V call is TRBV12-5, the J call TRBJ2-1, with D hard to call. The germline V gene encodes CDR1 LGHNT and CDR2 FRNRAP. The CDR3 loop spans 11 amino acids. The V and J ends lost 6 bases and 8 bases respectively, with 8 bases between them. The CDR3 sequence is CASGLEDEQFF. In DNA form, the CDR3 reads TGTGCTAGTGGCCTCGAGGATGAGCAGTTCTTC.

This chain links TRBV2 with TRBJ2-5, with 10 bases that match TRBD2. V shed 1 base and J 5 bases; nucleotides not matched to a gene: 7. The CDR3 runs to 16 residues. Germline CDR1 is SNHLY and CDR2 is FYNNEI. The CDR3: CASSEGSGGAGETQYF. The CDR3 coding sequence is TGTGCCAGCAGTGAAGGGAGCGGGGGGGCCGGTGAGACCCAGTACTTC.